A single sample gave rise to the 22 T cell receptor beta chains below, sequenced in a study of blood T cell repertoires in COVID-19. Profiling relied on immunoSEQ multiplex PCR, and the TCRdb table lists in-frame clones only, not all of them. The data show tens of thousands of clones, 83% seen once. Sequencing was carried out using peripheral blood. The receptors derive from an elderly man with acute or convalescent COVID-19.

The CDR3 nucleotides are TGTGCCAGCAGCCTTCTCATCGACAGGGATCAGCCCCAGCATTTT. Its translation: CASSLLIDRDQPQHF. The rearrangement joins TRBV7-8 to TRBJ1-5; 7 nucleotides agree with TRBD1. The ends lost 5 bases at V and 5 bases at J; junction bases unmatched: 9. Looked up from germline, CDR1 is SGHVS and CDR2 is FQNEAQ. The CDR3 spans 15 residues.

The chain recombines TRBV10-1 with TRBJ2-7; maybe TRBD2 (6 bases). Looked up from germline, CDR1 is WNHNN and CDR2 is SYGVQD (reference sequence). V shed 5 bases and J shed 2 bases, with 25 bases lying between them. This CDR3 has 18 residues. The CDR3 region has the DNA TGCGCCAGCAGTCCAAAACCGGGACTCCCCCGGAGGCCCTACGAGCAGTACTTC. Translated: CASSPKPGLPRRPYEQYF.

The V gene is TRBV29-1, the J gene TRBJ2-2, with TRBD1 identical over 8 bases. The CDR3 sequence is 14 residues long. Germline V gives CDR1 SQVTM, CDR2 ANQGSEA. The junction had 4 bases not matched to a gene; V was cut back by 7 bases and J by 0 bases. The CDR3 protein is CSGRQGTNTGELFF. The CDR3 DNA sequence: TGCAGCGGTCGACAGGGGACGAACACCGGGGAGCTGTTTTTT.

This chain connects TRBV19 to TRBJ1-2; TRBD1 agrees at 10 bases. This CDR3 has 15 residues. After removal of 7 bases from V and 2 bases from J, the junction contained 7 bases not matched to a gene. CDR1 LNHDA and CDR2 SQIVND come from the germline V gene (reference sequence). This CDR3 is CASTTGTGVNYGYTF. DNA of the CDR3: TGTGCCAGTACCACCGGGACAGGGGTAAACTATGGCTACACCTTC.

This chain uses TRBV12-3 or TRBV12-4 with TRBJ1-2; no clear D. The CDR3 is 13 amino acids. Trimming removed 5 bases from V and 8 bases from J, with 15 bases in between. CDR3 nucleotide sequence: TGTGCCAGCAGTCGGGAACCCTTCGAGGGCTACACCTTC. Protein sequence: CASSREPFEGYTF.

The rearrangement links TRBV6-6 to TRBJ1-4; 9 bases match TRBD1. Trimming cost V 7 bases and J 5 bases; bases outside gene matches: 8. CDR3 size: 15 residues. From germline, CDR1 is MNHNY and CDR2 SVGAGI (reference sequence). The CDR3 here is CASTTRQGGNEKLFF. The CDR3 nucleotides read TGTGCCAGCACCACTAGACAGGGGGGGAATGAAAAACTGTTTTTT.

CDR3: CASSPGGATSSYEQYF. The CDR3 DNA follows: TGCGCCAGCAGCCCGGGGGGGGCCACGAGCTCCTACGAGCAGTACTTC. This chain links TRBV5-1 with TRBJ2-7; 8 bases align to TRBD2. The CDR3 length is 16 residues. J gave up 0 bases and V 4 bases, and 9 bases lay outside the gene matches. Per germline, CDR1 SGHRS and CDR2 YFSETQ.

This chain joins TRBV19 and TRBJ1-1, with 8 bases identical to TRBD1. V lost 9 bases and J lost 0; bases outside the gene matches: 6. CDR3 size: 14 residues. Germline lookup yields CDR1 LNHDA and CDR2 SQIVND (reference sequence). The DNA for the CDR3 is TGTGCCAGCCGACAGGGGAGGATGAACACTGAAGCTTTCTTT. Amino acids: CASRQGRMNTEAFF. Full variable domain (missing parts from reference TRBV19 and TRBJ1-1): DGGITQSPKYLFRKEGQNVTLSCEQNLNHDAMYWYRQDPGQGLRLIYYSQIVNDFQKGDIAEGYSVSREKKESFPLTVTSAQKNPTAFYLCASRQGRMNTEAFFGQGTRLTVV.

The chain has TRBV28 and TRBJ1-1; 10 bases fit TRBD1. Germline V CDR1 and CDR2: MDHEN, SYDVKM. The junction had 8 bases not matched to a gene; V was cut back by 6 bases and J by 10 bases. The CDR3 extends over 13 amino acids. DNA for the CDR3: TGTGCCAGCAGCACGGCGGGACAGGGGAGAGCTTTCTTT. Its protein product is CASSTAGQGRAFF.

This clone occurred a few times. This rearrangement joins TRBV3-1 (or the pseudogene TRBV3-2) to TRBJ1-5; the match to TRBD1 covers 11 bases. The CDR3 is made up of 18 amino acids. Unmatched junction bases numbered 11, after V lost 1 base and J lost 6 bases. Germline lookup yields CDR1 LGHDT and CDR2 YNNKEL (reference sequence). CDR3 coding DNA: TGTGCCAGCAGCCAAGGAAGCCCCTGGGGGACAGGGGGTCAGCCCCAGCATTTT. Its translation is CASSQGSPWGTGGQPQHF.

V gene TRBV28 combines with J gene TRBJ1-6; D remains ambiguous. V gave up 2 bases and J gave up 0 bases, with 20 bases separating them. The germline V gene encodes CDR1 MDHEN and CDR2 SYDVKM. This CDR3 is 20 amino acids long. CDR3 bases: TGTGCCAGCAGTTTAGTGGAAGGCGCCTTAACGGGCTCCTATAATTCACCCCTCCACTTT. It translates to CASSLVEGALTGSYNSPLHF.

This clone was found once. J is TRBJ2-5 and V is TRBV3-1 (or the pseudogene TRBV3-2), with 9 positions matching TRBD2. Germline CDR1 LGHDT, CDR2 YNNKEL (reference sequence). The J segment lost 4 bases and the V segment lost 5 bases, leaving 5 bases of the junction unmatched. The CDR3 length is 14 residues. In DNA form, the CDR3 reads TGTGCCAGCAGCATCGGGACTAGCAGAGAGACCCAGTACTTC. This sequence encodes CASSIGTSRETQYF.

The J gene is TRBJ1-1, the V gene TRBV4-3, with D possibly matching TRBD1 (5 bases). The CDR3 sequence is 15 residues long. The germline V gene encodes CDR1 LGHNA and CDR2 YSLEER. The V and J ends lost 4 bases and 0 bases respectively, with 12 bases between them. The CDR3 protein is CASSPMTAMNTEAFF. In DNA form, the CDR3 reads TGCGCCAGCAGCCCGATGACAGCCATGAACACTGAAGCTTTCTTT.

This chain links TRBV28 with TRBJ2-2, with 12 positions matching TRBD2. This CDR3 has 14 residues. The V gene end was trimmed by 5 bases and the J gene end by 5 bases; junction bases not matched to a gene: 0. Germline V gene sequence: CDR1 MDHEN, CDR2 SYDVKM. Here the CDR3 reads CASSLAGGTGELFF. DNA for the CDR3: TGTGCCAGCAGTCTAGCGGGGGGGACCGGGGAGCTGTTTTTT.

The J gene is TRBJ1-5, the V gene TRBV4-2; 9 bases are a match to TRBD1. Germline V CDR1 and CDR2: LGHNA, YNFKEQ. This CDR3 is 16 amino acids long. Losses at the gene ends were 0 bases for V and 5 bases for J; bases not matched to a gene: 5. Written as DNA, the CDR3 is TGTGCCAGCAGCCAAGATCCGGGACAGGGTCATCAGCCCCAGCATTTT. The encoded protein is CASSQDPGQGHQPQHF.

The chain carries TRBV19 and TRBJ2-7; 11 bases fit TRBD1. Germline V CDR1 and CDR2: LNHDA, SQIVND (reference sequence). The CDR3 length is 14 residues. The ends lost 5 bases at V and 3 bases at J; junction bases unmatched: 3. The CDR3 coding sequence is TGTGCCAGTAGTCTGGGACAGGGGGTCTACGAGCAGTACTTC. It translates to CASSLGQGVYEQYF. The complete variable domain, with remaining parts taken from reference TRBV19 and TRBJ2-7, reads DGGITQSPKYLFRKEGQNVTLSCEQNLNHDAMYWYRQDPGQGLRLIYYSQIVNDFQKGDIAEGYSVSREKKESFPLTVTSAQKNPTAFYLCASSLGQGVYEQYFGPGTRLTVT.

The chain is built from TRBV28 and TRBJ1-5; the D gene is possibly TRBD1 (5 bases). V lost 1 base to trimming and J lost 6 bases, with 13 bases between them. CDR3 size: 15 residues. Germline values: CDR1 MDHEN, CDR2 SYDVKM. CDR3 protein: CASSLSSRAGQPQHF. The CDR3 nucleotides read TGTGCCAGCAGTTTATCGTCCAGGGCAGGTCAGCCCCAGCATTTT.

The chain recombines TRBV11-2 with TRBJ2-1; 9 bases agree with TRBD2. Germline V gene lookup returns CDR1 SGHAT and CDR2 FQNNGV. V dropped 4 bases and J dropped 5; count of bases not matched to a gene: 15. The CDR3 consists of 18 residues. The CDR3 sequence is CASSSPGGSGSWNNEQFF. In nucleotides, the CDR3 is TGTGCCAGCAGCTCTCCCGGAGGTAGCGGGAGTTGGAACAATGAGCAGTTCTTC.

The chain carries TRBV14 and TRBJ2-3; a possible D gene is TRBD1 (6 bases). Germline CDR1 and CDR2: SGHDN and FVKESK. Trimming removed 1 base from V and 5 bases from J, with 13 bases in between. CDR3 length equals 15 residues. In DNA, the CDR3 is TGTGCCAGCAGCCAAGGCTGGGGGCGGATAGATACGCAGTATTTT. Amino acids: CASSQGWGRIDTQYF.

This chain joins TRBV4-3 and TRBJ2-1, with TRBD1 as a possible D gene (5 bases). In germline, CDR1 is LGHNA, CDR2 YSLEER. V was trimmed by 1 base and J by 1 base, leaving 8 bases between them. This CDR3 has 15 amino acids. CDR3 region: CASSQGQGSYNEQFF. CDR3 bases: TGCGCCAGCAGCCAAGGGCAGGGTTCCTACAATGAGCAGTTCTTC.

This chain uses TRBV28 with TRBJ1-4; no clear D. The germline V and J ends were trimmed by 7 bases and 8 bases, with 14 bases remaining between them. The CDR3 runs 13 residues. Looked up from germline, CDR1 is MDHEN and CDR2 is SYDVKM. CDR3 DNA: TGTGCCAGCAAGAGAACAGCCTCGGAAAAACTGTTTTTT. It specifies CASKRTASEKLFF.

The gene calls are TRBV29-1 and TRBJ1-5; 7 positions match TRBD1. The CDR3 is 15 amino acids. The V and J ends lost 4 bases and 1 base, in that order; junction bases with no gene match: 7. Per the germline V gene, CDR1 is SQVTM and CDR2 is ANQGSEA. CDR3 region: CSVGGGQDSNQPQHF. CDR3 in DNA: TGCAGCGTTGGTGGTGGACAGGACAGCAATCAGCCCCAGCATTTT. The full variable domain, completed using reference TRBV29-1 and TRBJ1-5, is SAVISQKPSRDICQRGTSLTIQCQVDSQVTMMFWYRQQPGQSLTLIATANQGSEATYESGFVIDKFPISRPNLTFSTLTVSNMSPEDSSIYLCSVGGGQDSNQPQHFGDGTRLSIL.